Listed here are 25 T cell receptor beta chains from one sample, sequenced in a study of blood T cells in healthy people across ages (dated by TCRdb to between 2014 and 2017). The library was obtained by 5' RACE. Sequencing was carried out with an Illumina HiSeq 2500. A second roughly 6 to 11 cycle PCR used a sample-barcoded 5' primer and a J-beta primer mix. The public sequencing data were trimmed at Q25 with fastp and processed into clonotypes with MiXCR by TCRdb, which kept only in-frame beta chains. Each CDR3 protein gets just one entry, which takes the most common genes and DNA from the rows behind it. For this sample there are fewer than 950,000 distinct CDR3 sequences; roughly 50% appear just once. The top ten clones comprise around 40% of the sample. The sequencing sample was made of blood. The origin of the receptors is a man older than 75 in good health.

V usage is TRBV29-1 and J usage is TRBJ2-5; D might be TRBD2 (7 bases). Germline-derived CDR1 and CDR2 are SQVTM and ANQGSEA. Trimming took off 6 bases at V and 2 bases at J, with 13 bases between the two ends. This CDR3 is built from 13 residues. CDR3 residues: CSVSRGAQETQYF. The DNA of the CDR3 is TGCAGCGTCTCACGGGGGGCACAAGAGACCCAGTACTTC.

CDR3 bases: TGTGCCAGCACCAAACCCCCAGGGTTTGGCTACACCTTC. Protein sequence: CASTKPPGFGYTF. The rearrangement uses TRBV6-2 or TRBV6-3 and TRBJ1-2; a weak D match, TRBD1 (5 bases). Germline V CDR1 and CDR2: MNHEY, SVGEGT. CDR3 length: 13 residues. V was clipped by 7 bases and J by 7 bases, with 16 bases between them.

This clonotype was counted only a few times. This chain joins TRBV2 and TRBJ2-1; D gene uncertain. The V and J ends lost 4 bases and 3 bases respectively, with 10 bases between them. From germline, CDR1 is SNHLY and CDR2 FYNNEI. This CDR3 has 14 residues. This CDR3 is CASSAPGGYNEQFF. Written as DNA, the CDR3 is TGTGCCAGCAGTGCCCCTGGCGGCTACAATGAGCAGTTCTTC.

With regard to this clonotype: A much larger clone differs from this one at a single base, so this may be a read error. CDR3 protein: CASSALSYEQYF. Here the CDR3 DNA reads TGTGCCAGCAGTGCCCTCTCCTACGAGCAGTACTTC. The V gene is TRBV6-6, the J gene TRBJ2-7; no clear D. The CDR3 length is 12 residues. Trimming took 5 bases from V and 0 from J, leaving 5 bases between them. Germline loops: CDR1 MNHNY, CDR2 SVGAGI (reference sequence).

In its sample, this clonotype was seen many times. Since a much larger clone is just one base distant, this may be a read error. The chain couples TRBV7-9 to TRBJ2-7; 13 nucleotides agree with TRBD2. The V gene end was trimmed by 5 bases and the J gene end by 7 bases; junction bases not matched to a gene: 14. This CDR3 is 17 amino acids long. Germline V gene sequence: CDR1 SEHNR, CDR2 FQNEAQ (reference sequence). Here the CDR3 reads CASSPTTGGLAGIEQYF. CDR3 nucleotide sequence: TGTGCCAGCAGCCCCACCACAGGGGGACTAGCGGGAATTGAGCAGTACTTC.

V gene TRBV7-2 combines with J gene TRBJ2-1; D might be TRBD2 (6 bases). V was shortened by 1 base and J by 0 bases, with 10 bases between the two germline ends. The CDR3 is made up of 16 amino acids. Germline V gene data show CDR1 as SGHTA and CDR2 as FQGNSA. The CDR3 DNA sequence: TGTGCCAGCAGCTTAGGACTAGACCCCTCCTACAATGAGCAGTTCTTC. Its translation: CASSLGLDPSYNEQFF.

This chain joins TRBV13 and TRBJ2-7; 9 nucleotides match TRBD2. This CDR3 is built from 14 residues. After removal of 8 bases from V and 2 bases from J, the junction contained 7 bases not matched to a gene. Germline-derived CDR1 and CDR2 are PRHDT and FYEKMQ (reference sequence). Written as DNA, the CDR3 is TGTGCCAGCCTACGACTAGCGGAGCCCTACGAGCAGTACTTC. It yields the protein CASLRLAEPYEQYF.

The chain carries TRBV7-2 and TRBJ2-3, with TRBD2 identical over 8 bases. This CDR3 spans 17 amino acids. Losses at the gene ends were 5 bases for V and 0 bases for J; bases not matched to a gene: 10. From germline, CDR1 is SGHTA and CDR2 FQGNSA. The CDR3 nucleotides read TGTGCCAGCAGCCCCAACCGACTAGCGCTTAGCACAGATACGCAGTATTTT. Encoded protein: CASSPNRLALSTDTQYF.

This clonotype was seen a few times. The V call is TRBV5-6, the J call TRBJ1-5; D is perhaps TRBD1 (6 bases). The V end lost 4 bases, the J end lost 2 bases, and 16 bases lay between the germline ends. Per the germline V gene, CDR1 is SGHDT and CDR2 is YYEEEE. The CDR3 contains 16 residues. The CDR3 DNA reads as TGTGCCAGCAGCCCGGCGACAGGAGGGGGCAATCAGCCCCAGCATTTT. Amino acid sequence: CASSPATGGGNQPQHF.

The chain joins TRBV27 to TRBJ2-7; TRBD1 aligns across 7 bases. V dropped 8 bases and J dropped 7; count of bases not matched to a gene: 23. Germline V gene lookup returns CDR1 MNHEY and CDR2 SMNVEV (reference sequence). The CDR3 covers 17 residues. The CDR3 sequence is CASSPYERGTESLEQYF. Here the CDR3 DNA reads TGTGCCAGCTCCCCCTATGAGAGGGGGACAGAGTCCTTGGAGCAGTACTTC.

This clonotype was seen a handful of times. V is TRBV10-3 and J is TRBJ2-1, with D possibly matching TRBD1 (6 bases). The V end was cut by 4 bases, the J end by 0 bases, with 22 bases between. Per germline, CDR1 ENHRY and CDR2 SYGVKD. The CDR3 loop spans 19 amino acids. The CDR3 nucleotides are TGTGCCATCAGTGGGTCGGTCAGGGGTTCCGGGGACTCCTACAATGAGCAGTTCTTC. It yields the protein CAISGSVRGSGDSYNEQFF.

This clonotype was detected a few times. The gene calls are TRBV30 and TRBJ2-6, with D unclear. V shed 6 bases and J shed 0 bases, with 9 bases lying between them. Per germline, CDR1 GTSNPN and CDR2 SVGIG (reference sequence). This CDR3 is 14 amino acids long. In nucleotides, the CDR3 is TGTGCCTGTTCCCCGGGCTCTGGGGCCAACGTCCTGACTTTC. This sequence encodes CACSPGSGANVLTF.

As for this clonotype: A read error may produce the germline difference seen at one junction end. V gene TRBV5-1 combines with J gene TRBJ2-3; 12 nucleotides align to TRBD2. The CDR3 is 17 residues long. Germline lookup yields CDR1 SGHRS and CDR2 YFSETQ. The CDR3 sequence: CAGSLPGLAGSTDTQYF. The CDR3 nucleotides read TGCGCCGGCAGCCTCCCGGGACTAGCGGGTTCCACAGATACGCAGTATTTT.

The chain couples TRBV12-3 or TRBV12-4 to TRBJ2-7; the D gene is possibly TRBD1 (5 bases). The CDR3 extends over 19 amino acids. Trimming left V 0 bases short and J 3 bases short, with 24 bases between. This chain's CDR3 is CASSLAGGRGLNLVYEQYF. The CDR3 region has the DNA TGTGCCAGCAGTTTAGCCGGCGGAAGGGGCCTCAACCTTGTCTACGAGCAGTACTTC.

The chain combines TRBV14 with TRBJ2-2; D is unresolved. Trimming cost V 5 bases and J 7 bases, with 11 bases left between them. The CDR3 has 13 residues. CDR1 and CDR2 from the germline V gene are SGHDN and FVKESK. CDR3 sequence: CASSTWRGGELFF. The CDR3 DNA is TGTGCCAGCAGCACCTGGCGCGGCGGGGAGCTGTTTTTT.

This chain connects TRBV7-9 to TRBJ1-2; D ambiguous. Germline-derived CDR1 and CDR2 are SEHNR and FQNEAQ (reference sequence). This CDR3 is 11 amino acids long. V was cut by 8 bases and J by 7 bases, with 11 bases left in between. CDR3 residues: CASGTLFGYTF. The CDR3 DNA reads TGTGCCAGCGGTACTCTTTTTGGCTACACCTTC. The entire variable domain, with the rest obtained from reference TRBV7-9 and TRBJ1-2, is as follows: DTGVSQNPRHKITKRGQNVTFRCDPISEHNRLYWYRQTLGQGPEFLTYFQNEAQLEKSRLLSDRFSAERPKGSFSTLEIQRTEQGDSAMYLCASGTLFGYTFGSGTRLTVV.

The chain carries TRBV5-6 and TRBJ2-1; 11 bases agree with TRBD2. After removal of 4 bases from V and 4 bases from J, the junction contained 7 bases not matched to a gene. This CDR3 is built from 16 residues. Germline CDR1 and CDR2: SGHDT and YYEEEE. The CDR3 nucleotides are TGTGCCAGCAGCCTGACGACTAGCGGGGAGTACAATGAGCAGTTCTTC. Protein: CASSLTTSGEYNEQFF.

V usage is TRBV6-6 and J usage is TRBJ2-4, with a possible D match to TRBD2 (5 bases). Germline V gives CDR1 MNHNY, CDR2 SVGAGI (reference sequence). This CDR3 has 13 residues. V lost 0 bases and J 13 bases, leaving 13 bases between the germline ends. As DNA, the CDR3 is TGTGCCAGCAGTTACTCGAAACTAGTAGGGCAGTACTTC. Residues: CASSYSKLVGQYF.

The table lists this clonotype with a few counts. This chain connects TRBV4-1 to TRBJ2-1, with unresolved D. Trimming shortened V by 0 bases and J by 9 bases, and 15 bases separated the two germline ends. The CDR3 has 15 residues. The germline V gene encodes CDR1 MGHRA and CDR2 YSYEKL. The CDR3 sequence is CASSQDPVSSREQFF. DNA of the CDR3: TGCGCCAGCAGCCAAGATCCTGTTAGCAGTCGTGAGCAGTTCTTC.

A few counts support this clonotype. The chain links TRBV5-1 to TRBJ2-1, with a weak D call TRBD1 (6 bases). CDR3 length: 14 amino acids. Germline-derived CDR1 and CDR2 are SGHRS and YFSETQ. V lost 2 bases and J 10 bases, leaving 16 bases between the germline ends. CDR3 loop: CASSFLQGGGEQFF. The CDR3 region has the DNA TGCGCCAGCAGCTTCTTACAGGGCGGCGGAGAGCAGTTCTTC. Combining the CDR3 with reference TRBV5-1 and TRBJ2-1 gives the whole variable domain KAGVTQTPRYLIKTRGQQVTLSCSPISGHRSVSWYQQTPGQGLQFLFEYFSETQRNKGNFPGRFSGRQFSNSRSEMNVSTLELGDSALYLCASSFLQGGGEQFFGPGTRLTVL.

This clonotype was found a few times. V gene TRBV20-1 combines with J gene TRBJ2-1; 13 nucleotides agree with TRBD2. The CDR3 is 16 residues long. V shed 2 bases and J 4 bases; nucleotides not matched to a gene: 5. Germline values: CDR1 DFQATT, CDR2 SNEGSKA (reference sequence). CDR3 nucleotide sequence: TGCAGTGCTAGAACTAGCGGGAGGGCTTTGTACAATGAGCAGTTCTTC. Encoded protein: CSARTSGRALYNEQFF.

The J gene is TRBJ2-7, the V gene TRBV4-1; possible D gene TRBD1, 6 bases. The V gene's germline CDR1 is MGHRA and CDR2 YSYEKL. This CDR3 is built from 15 residues. V was cut by 8 bases and J by 3 bases, with 20 bases left in between. The CDR3 DNA is TGCGCCAGCGCTCCCAGGACAGATCCTTTCTACGAGCAGTACTTC. Translating gives CASAPRTDPFYEQYF.

This clonotype was seen a few times. The chain uses TRBV5-1 and TRBJ2-1; 12 bases map to TRBD2. The V and J ends lost 3 bases and 6 bases, in that order; junction bases with no gene match: 4. Germline CDR1 SGHRS, CDR2 YFSETQ. This CDR3 has 15 amino acids. The CDR3, as DNA: TGCGCCAGCAGCTCGGCGGGACTAGCGGGCAATGAGCAGTTCTTC. Amino acid sequence: CASSSAGLAGNEQFF.

Turning to this clonotype: One end of the junction varies from germline; a read error may be responsible. The genes are TRBV28 and TRBJ2-6, with 10 bases identical to TRBD1. The germline V gene encodes CDR1 MDHEN and CDR2 SYDVKM. This CDR3 is 20 amino acids long. The CDR3 nucleotides read TGTGCCAGCAGTTTAATGAGCTGGGACAGGGGAAGCTCTGGGACCAACGTCCTGACTTTC. As protein: CASSLMSWDRGSSGTNVLTF.

This clonotype occurred a few times. V usage is TRBV18 and J usage is TRBJ1-1; D gene ambiguous. Germline lookup yields CDR1 KGHSH and CDR2 LQKENI. This CDR3 is built from 14 residues. The V and J ends lost 2 bases and 4 bases respectively, with 11 bases between them. CDR3 sequence: CASSPKGVGTEAFF. The DNA of the CDR3 is TGTGCCAGCTCACCAAAGGGAGTAGGCACTGAAGCTTTCTTT.